Following are 26 T cell receptor beta chains from one sample sequenced in a study of neoadjuvant anti-PD-1 for oral cavity cancer. Assay: immunoSEQ multiplex PCR; the TCRdb copy retains only in-frame clones and omits some. The table includes about 79,000 clones, more than 70% detected once. This material consisted of PBMCs, taken before nivolumab (anti-PD-1) treatment. These receptors were taken from a person aged 35-79 years with oral cavity squamous cell carcinoma.

This clone was seen just once. The chain couples TRBV11-3 to TRBJ2-6; no clear D gene. From germline, CDR1 is SGHNT and CDR2 YENEEA. V shed 6 bases and J shed 4 bases, with 10 bases lying between them. CDR3 length: 14 amino acids. The CDR3 sequence is CASSVGTGANVLTF. CDR3 coding DNA: TGTGCCAGCAGTGTGGGTACAGGGGCCAACGTCCTGACTTTC.

The chain is built from TRBV25-1 and TRBJ1-1; D uncertain. The germline V gene has CDR1 MGHDK and CDR2 SYGVNS. Trimming removed 6 bases at V and 6 bases at J, with 8 bases between. This CDR3 is 11 amino acids long. The CDR3 region is CASSRLSEAFF. CDR3 coding DNA: TGTGCCAGCAGCCGTTTGTCTGAAGCTTTCTTT.

The gene calls are TRBV19 and TRBJ2-5; 11 bases are shared with TRBD2. The CDR3 loop spans 17 amino acids. In germline, CDR1 is LNHDA, CDR2 SQIVND (reference sequence). V lost 0 bases to trimming and J lost 1 base; unmatched junction nucleotides: 4. The CDR3 region has the DNA TGTGCCAGTAGTATAGACCCTAGCGGGGGGTCCCAAGAGACCCAGTACTTC. This sequence encodes CASSIDPSGGSQETQYF.

J is TRBJ1-1 and V is TRBV6-5, with D possibly TRBD1 on 6 matching bases. Trimming took 6 bases from V and 4 from J, leaving 9 bases between them. This CDR3 has 12 amino acids. Germline assignment: CDR1 MNHEY and CDR2 SVGAGI. The CDR3 coding sequence is TGTGCCAGCAGAACAGGGAGCACTGAAGCTTTCTTT. It encodes CASRTGSTEAFF.

The CDR3: CASSAELARYNEQFF. The CDR3 DNA reads TGTGCCAGCAGTGCGGAACTAGCGAGGTACAATGAGCAGTTCTTC. J is TRBJ2-1 and V is TRBV6-1; 7 positions agree with TRBD2. With 4 bases clipped from V and 4 bases from J, the junction kept 7 bases outside the gene matches. This CDR3 is 15 amino acids long. Germline V gives CDR1 MNHNS, CDR2 SASEGT.

The chain links TRBV5-5 to TRBJ2-1; D not certain. Germline assignment: CDR1 SGHKS and CDR2 YYEKEE (reference sequence). The V gene lost 2 bases and the J gene lost 7 bases, with 10 bases spanning the gap. The CDR3 is 13 residues long. Written as DNA, the CDR3 is TGTGCCAGCAGCTTAGCAGGAGAAAATGAGCAGTTCTTC. Translated: CASSLAGENEQFF.

This clone has more than one count but fewer than ten. V is TRBV5-1 and J is TRBJ2-1, with 16 bases fitting TRBD2. The CDR3 has 17 residues. V shed 4 bases and J 7 bases; nucleotides not matched to a gene: 8. CDR1 SGHRS and CDR2 YFSETQ come from the germline V gene. In DNA, the CDR3 is TGCGCCAGCAGCGAGGGGACTAGCGGGAGGGGAGTTAATGAGCAGTTCTTC. Protein sequence: CASSEGTSGRGVNEQFF.

Only a few counts were recorded for this clone. The V call is TRBV27, the J call TRBJ1-3, with D unclear. The CDR3 spans 14 residues. The germline V gene has CDR1 MNHEY and CDR2 SMNVEV (reference sequence). V lost 7 bases and J lost 0, with 10 bases in between. The CDR3 DNA reads as TGTGCCAGCAAGGGAGGGCCCTCTGGAAACACCATATATTTT. This codes for CASKGGPSGNTIYF.

The J gene is TRBJ2-7, the V gene TRBV2, with D unresolved. The V gene's germline CDR1 is SNHLY and CDR2 FYNNEI. Deletions cut 4 bases from V and 3 bases from J, with 7 bases between. CDR3 length equals 12 residues. DNA for the CDR3: TGTGCCAGCAGTGGCTGGAGCTACGAGCAGTACTTC. This sequence encodes CASSGWSYEQYF.

The chain recombines TRBV10-1 with TRBJ1-1, with unresolved D. The germline V gene encodes CDR1 WNHNN and CDR2 SYGVQD (reference sequence). The length of the CDR3 is 13 residues. V was pared by 0 bases and J by 5 bases, with 7 bases between. CDR3 residues: CASSESISTEAFF. DNA of the CDR3: TGCGCCAGCAGTGAGTCGATTTCGACTGAAGCTTTCTTT.

The chain links TRBV5-1 to TRBJ2-5; 8 bases line up with TRBD1. V shed 4 bases, J shed 5 bases, and the junction held 7 bases outside the gene matches. This CDR3 contains 14 residues. Per the germline V gene, CDR1 is SGHRS and CDR2 is YFSETQ. The CDR3 reads CASSLWDRRETQYF. Written as DNA, the CDR3 is TGCGCCAGCAGCCTGTGGGACAGGCGGGAGACCCAGTACTTC.

The J gene is TRBJ1-1, the V gene TRBV10-2; D may be TRBD1 (6 bases). This CDR3 region has 13 residues. Germline V gives CDR1 WSHSY, CDR2 SAAADI. Trimming removed 5 bases from V and 1 base from J, with 8 bases in between. CDR3 amino acids: CASSPQGNTEAFF. In nucleotides, the CDR3 is TGCGCCAGCAGTCCACAGGGGAACACTGAAGCTTTCTTT.

The genes are TRBV7-2 and TRBJ1-3, with D maybe TRBD1 (6 bases). V lost 8 bases and J 2 bases, leaving 13 bases between the germline ends. Per germline, CDR1 SGHTA and CDR2 FQGNSA. The CDR3 runs 14 residues. CDR3 sequence: CASLQGLPGNTIYF. CDR3 nucleotides: TGTGCCAGCCTCCAGGGGTTGCCTGGAAACACCATATATTTT.

This chain links TRBV27 with TRBJ2-1; D uncertain. Germline V gene data show CDR1 as MNHEY and CDR2 as SMNVEV (reference sequence). The V gene lost 1 base and the J gene lost 3 bases, with 7 bases spanning the gap. The CDR3 contains 14 residues. The CDR3 nucleotides read TGTGCCAGCAGTTTATTGAACAGCTACAATGAGCAGTTCTTC. Amino acid sequence: CASSLLNSYNEQFF.

The chain links TRBV6-5 to TRBJ1-1; TRBD1 is a possible D gene (6 bases). The CDR3 has 14 amino acids. Germline-derived CDR1 and CDR2 are MNHEY and SVGAGI. Trimming removed 3 bases at V and 5 bases at J, with 13 bases between. Here the CDR3 DNA reads TGTGCCAGCAGTTATTCCAGGGGAAAGACTGAAGCTTTCTTT. Translation: CASSYSRGKTEAFF.

The CDR3 is CASSPLTLSGNTIYF. The CDR3 DNA follows: TGTGCCAGCAGCCCGCTGACACTCTCTGGAAACACCATATATTTT. The chain uses TRBV13 and TRBJ1-3; no definite D call. Trimming took 5 bases from V and 0 from J, leaving 11 bases between them. The CDR3 is 15 amino acids. In germline, CDR1 is PRHDT, CDR2 FYEKMQ (reference sequence).

This sequence joins TRBV30 and TRBJ2-5, with D possibly being TRBD1 or TRBD2 (5 bases each). Germline CDR1 GTSNPN, CDR2 SVGIG (reference sequence). This CDR3 region has 14 residues. V dropped 3 bases and J dropped 5 bases, with 16 bases sitting between them. CDR3 nucleotides: TGTGCCTGGAGACCGGGACCCTCCGTGGAGACCCAGTACTTC. This codes for CAWRPGPSVETQYF.

The chain combines TRBV5-1 with TRBJ2-1; D uncertain. The CDR3 is 14 residues long. V was clipped by 0 bases and J by 3 bases, with 7 bases between them. CDR1 is SGHRS and CDR2 is YFSETQ in the germline V gene. CDR3: CASSLEGSYNEQFF. In DNA, the CDR3 is TGCGCCAGCAGCTTGGAAGGCAGCTACAATGAGCAGTTCTTC.

The J gene is TRBJ2-1, the V gene TRBV19; TRBD2 matches at 11 bases. V lost 0 bases and J lost 7; bases outside the gene matches: 8. CDR3 length: 17 amino acids. Germline CDR1 reads LNHDA; CDR2 reads SQIVND (reference sequence). The CDR3 region has the DNA TGTGCCAGTAGTATAGATTATACTAGCGGGGGTTGGAATGAGCAGTTCTTC. Its protein is CASSIDYTSGGWNEQFF.

The V and J genes are TRBV5-1 and TRBJ2-1; 7 bases agree with TRBD2. The germline V gene has CDR1 SGHRS and CDR2 YFSETQ. The CDR3 is 15 residues long. V was clipped by 1 base and J by 3 bases; unmatched bases: 4. CDR3 loop: CASSLTGGGYNEQFF. The CDR3 DNA follows: TGCGCCAGCAGCTTGACGGGCGGGGGCTACAATGAGCAGTTCTTC.

The genes are TRBV2 and TRBJ1-2; D uncertain. Germline-derived CDR1 and CDR2 are SNHLY and FYNNEI. Trimming took off 5 bases at V and 7 bases at J, with 17 bases between the two ends. There are 14 residues in the CDR3. The CDR3 DNA is TGTGCCAGCAGTTATGATCTCGGGATTGGTGGCTACACCTTC. Protein product: CASSYDLGIGGYTF.

The V call is TRBV11-2, the J call TRBJ2-3; D remains ambiguous. V lost 3 bases and J 0 bases, leaving 16 bases between the germline ends. This CDR3 region has 17 residues. Germline V gene sequence: CDR1 SGHAT, CDR2 FQNNGV. As DNA, the CDR3 is TGTGCCAGCAGCTTGCTGTCACTTCGACCTAGCACAGATACGCAGTATTTT. It translates to CASSLLSLRPSTDTQYF.

This chain joins TRBV11-3 and TRBJ2-1; D remains ambiguous. Germline CDR1 SGHNT, CDR2 YENEEA. Trimming took 4 bases from V and 9 from J, leaving 10 bases between them. The CDR3 has 12 amino acids. CDR3 DNA: TGTGCCAGCAGCTCCGTGAACGGTGAGCAGTTCTTC. This sequence encodes CASSSVNGEQFF.

The chain recombines TRBV18 with TRBJ2-3, with 10 bases fitting TRBD2. V trimming: 3 bases; J trimming: 3 bases; junction bases outside the gene matches: 9. The CDR3 has 17 residues. CDR1 is KGHSH, CDR2 LQKENI, per germline. DNA of the CDR3: TGTGCCAGCTCACCGAGCGGGGGGGCCGGTAGGACAGATACGCAGTATTTT. Translating it yields CASSPSGGAGRTDTQYF.

The chain links TRBV4-1 to TRBJ2-7; D is ambiguous. Germline CDR1 is MGHRA and CDR2 is YSYEKL. This CDR3 comprises 14 residues. The V and J ends lost 2 bases and 3 bases respectively, with 11 bases between them. The CDR3 nucleotides are TGCGCCAGCAGCCAATTTTTCACGAGCTACGAGCAGTACTTC. It codes for CASSQFFTSYEQYF.

This chain joins TRBV2 and TRBJ2-7; 8 bases line up with TRBD2. The CDR3 has 16 residues. With 9 bases clipped from V and 6 bases from J, the junction kept 19 bases outside the gene matches. Germline CDR1 reads SNHLY; CDR2 reads FYNNEI. The CDR3 is CASTETWTSQSGEQYF. Written as DNA, the CDR3 is TGTGCCAGTACTGAAACTTGGACTAGCCAGAGCGGCGAGCAGTACTTC. Full variable domain (outside the CDR3, taken from reference TRBV2 and TRBJ2-7): EPEVTQTPSHQVTQMGQEVILRCVPISNHLYFYWYRQILGQKVEFLVSFYNNEISEKSEIFDDQFSVERPDGSNFTLKIRSTKLEDSAMYFCASTETWTSQSGEQYFGPGTRLTVT.